These 16 T cell receptor beta chains were sequenced from one sample in a study of cytomegalovirus exposure and HLA in healthy donors. It was with 60 Vbeta and 13 Jbeta primers that the PCR ran. TCRdb keeps only in-frame clones here, not all; method: immunoSEQ multiplex PCR. The sample includes 100,000 to 150,000 clones, about four fifths of them seen just once. Sequenced input: PBMCs. Every receptor here comes from a man aged 30-40 years in good health and CMV-seronegative.

This clone was seen only once. The chain employs TRBV4-3 and TRBJ1-2; 10 bases fit TRBD1. Germline V gene lookup returns CDR1 LGHNA and CDR2 YSLEER. The CDR3 length is 15 residues. V shed 1 base and J 4 bases; nucleotides not matched to a gene: 3. The CDR3 region is CASSQARTGGYGYTF. The CDR3 DNA reads as TGCGCCAGCAGCCAAGCTAGGACAGGGGGCTATGGCTACACCTTC.

The chain carries TRBV5-1 and TRBJ1-1; tentative D call: TRBD1 (6 bases). Per the germline V gene, CDR1 is SGHRS and CDR2 is YFSETQ. The germline V and J ends were trimmed by 0 bases and 6 bases, with 15 bases remaining between them. CDR3 length: 15 amino acids. The CDR3 is CASSLVTGTSAEAFF. The CDR3 DNA sequence: TGCGCCAGCAGCTTGGTTACAGGGACAAGCGCTGAAGCTTTCTTT.

This clone was recorded once. This rearrangement joins TRBV11-2 to TRBJ2-7; 7 nucleotides agree with TRBD2. With 5 bases clipped from V and 3 bases from J, the junction kept 7 bases outside the gene matches. CDR3 length: 14 amino acids. Germline CDR1 is SGHAT and CDR2 is FQNNGV. Here the CDR3 reads CASSVGGSHYEQYF. The CDR3 nucleotides are TGTGCCAGCAGCGTAGGCGGGAGTCACTACGAGCAGTACTTC.

V is TRBV7-9 and J is TRBJ2-1; 7 nucleotides match TRBD1. CDR1 and CDR2 from the germline V gene are SEHNR and FQNEAQ (reference sequence). Trimming cost V 9 bases and J 0 bases; bases outside gene matches: 2. CDR3 length: 13 amino acids. CDR3 in amino acids: CASRQGSYNEQFF. Here the CDR3 DNA reads TGTGCCAGTCGACAGGGCTCCTACAATGAGCAGTTCTTC. Variable domain in full (rest from reference TRBV7-9 and TRBJ2-1): DTGVSQNPRHKITKRGQNVTFRCDPISEHNRLYWYRQTLGQGPEFLTYFQNEAQLEKSRLLSDRFSAERPKGSFSTLEIQRTEQGDSAMYLCASRQGSYNEQFFGPGTRLTVL.

This clone has just one count. This chain links TRBV7-9 with TRBJ2-3; D perhaps matches TRBD1 (6 bases). Per the germline V gene, CDR1 is SEHNR and CDR2 is FQNEAQ (reference sequence). Trimming removed 1 base from V and 4 bases from J, with 9 bases in between. This CDR3 spans 14 amino acids. CDR3 residues: CASSLVDSSDTQYF. The CDR3 DNA reads TGTGCCAGCAGCTTAGTGGACAGTTCAGATACGCAGTATTTT.

V gene TRBV6-5 combines with J gene TRBJ1-1; D remains unclear. Trimming removed 6 bases at V and 1 base at J, with 15 bases between. CDR1 and CDR2 from the germline V gene are MNHEY and SVGAGI. The CDR3 is 15 amino acids. This CDR3 is CASRDSSVANTEAFF. The CDR3, as DNA: TGTGCCAGCAGGGACTCGTCGGTTGCGAACACTGAAGCTTTCTTT.

Only a few counts were recorded for this clone. The V and J genes are TRBV10-3 and TRBJ2-4, with 8 nucleotides matching TRBD2. J lost 5 bases, V lost 8 bases, and 11 bases had no gene match. In germline, CDR1 is ENHRY, CDR2 SYGVKD. CDR3 length: 15 amino acids. In DNA form, the CDR3 reads TGTGCCATCTCCCGGAGCGGGGGATCCGAAAACATTCAGTACTTC. This encodes CAISRSGGSENIQYF.

The chain carries TRBV5-6 and TRBJ1-6; possibly TRBD1 for D (6 bases). Germline V lookup: CDR1 SGHDT, CDR2 YYEEEE. Trimming shortened V by 0 bases and J by 8 bases, and 15 bases separated the two germline ends. The CDR3 covers 16 residues. The CDR3 is CASSLGGGKSYSPLHF. CDR3 nucleotide sequence: TGTGCCAGCAGCTTGGGTGGGGGCAAGTCCTATTCACCCCTCCACTTT.

V gene TRBV19 combines with J gene TRBJ1-3; D uncertain. This CDR3 spans 17 amino acids. The V gene lost 3 bases and the J gene lost 0 bases, with 15 bases spanning the gap. Per the germline V gene, CDR1 is LNHDA and CDR2 is SQIVND (reference sequence). This CDR3 reads CASSILLNSRSGNTIYF. CDR3 DNA sequence: TGTGCCAGTAGTATCCTCCTAAACAGTCGCTCTGGAAACACCATATATTTT.

The V call is TRBV28, the J call TRBJ2-5; D might be TRBD2 (6 bases). Germline CDR1 and CDR2: MDHEN and SYDVKM. V lost 3 bases, J lost 11 bases, and 13 bases lay in between. This CDR3 is built from 12 residues. CDR3 coding DNA: TGTGCCAGCAGTTTGTACACGGGAGAGCAGTACTTC. Protein sequence: CASSLYTGEQYF. The full variable domain, rest sourced from reference TRBV28 and TRBJ2-5, is DVKVTQSSRYLVKRTGEKVFLECVQDMDHENMFWYRQDPGLGLRLIYFSYDVKMKEKGDIPEGYSVSREKKERFSLILESASTNQTSMYLCASSLYTGEQYFGPGTRLLVL.

This clone was picked up a small number of times. The chain has TRBV10-3 and TRBJ1-2; TRBD1 agrees at 7 bases. V trimming: 2 bases; J trimming: 3 bases; junction bases outside the gene matches: 6. The V gene's germline CDR1 is ENHRY and CDR2 SYGVKD. There are 15 residues in the CDR3. The CDR3 coding sequence is TGTGCCATCAGTGAGCCTGGACAGGACCACTATGGCTACACCTTC. It codes for CAISEPGQDHYGYTF.

The J gene is TRBJ1-2, the V gene TRBV2; the D gene is possibly TRBD1 (5 bases). Germline-derived CDR1 and CDR2 are SNHLY and FYNNEI. The CDR3 runs to 13 residues. The V and J ends lost 6 bases and 2 bases respectively, with 10 bases between them. In DNA, the CDR3 is TGTGCCAGCAGACTCCGACAGAACTATGGCTACACCTTC. Amino acid sequence: CASRLRQNYGYTF.

The sample holds a few counts of this clone. This CDR3 is also generated by other DNA sequences in the sample. The rearrangement links TRBV10-3 to TRBJ2-7; unclear D gene. The CDR3 covers 13 residues. The germline V gene encodes CDR1 ENHRY and CDR2 SYGVKD. Trimming removed 3 bases from V and 0 bases from J, with 6 bases in between. Here the CDR3 DNA reads TGTGCCATCAGTGACGGTAGCTCCTACGAGCAGTACTTC. Its translation is CAISDGSSYEQYF.

This clone was counted only a few times. The chain employs TRBV4-1 and TRBJ2-2; TRBD2 aligns across 8 bases. CDR1 is MGHRA, CDR2 YSYEKL, per germline. The CDR3 is made up of 17 amino acids. The ends lost 3 bases at V and 6 bases at J; junction bases unmatched: 12. Written as DNA, the CDR3 is TGCGCCAGCAGCCAGGGGAGCCTCGGGGGGGCCGCCGGGGAGCTGTTTTTT. It specifies CASSQGSLGGAAGELFF.

This clone showed up just a few times. The chain carries TRBV5-6 and TRBJ1-1, with 7 positions matching TRBD1. The germline V gene encodes CDR1 SGHDT and CDR2 YYEEEE. The CDR3 spans 17 residues. Trimming took 0 bases from V and 0 from J; bases not matched to a gene: 8. The chain's CDR3 is CASSLDRTGSLNTEAFF. The DNA for the CDR3 is TGTGCCAGCAGCTTGGACCGGACAGGTTCTTTGAACACTGAAGCTTTCTTT.

J is TRBJ2-1 and V is TRBV30; no firm D call. Germline CDR1 reads GTSNPN; CDR2 reads SVGIG (reference sequence). V lost 5 bases, J lost 6 bases, and 11 bases lay in between. This CDR3 is built from 12 residues. The DNA for the CDR3 is TGTGCCTGGGTTAATTCGGGCAATGAGCAGTTCTTC. It specifies CAWVNSGNEQFF.